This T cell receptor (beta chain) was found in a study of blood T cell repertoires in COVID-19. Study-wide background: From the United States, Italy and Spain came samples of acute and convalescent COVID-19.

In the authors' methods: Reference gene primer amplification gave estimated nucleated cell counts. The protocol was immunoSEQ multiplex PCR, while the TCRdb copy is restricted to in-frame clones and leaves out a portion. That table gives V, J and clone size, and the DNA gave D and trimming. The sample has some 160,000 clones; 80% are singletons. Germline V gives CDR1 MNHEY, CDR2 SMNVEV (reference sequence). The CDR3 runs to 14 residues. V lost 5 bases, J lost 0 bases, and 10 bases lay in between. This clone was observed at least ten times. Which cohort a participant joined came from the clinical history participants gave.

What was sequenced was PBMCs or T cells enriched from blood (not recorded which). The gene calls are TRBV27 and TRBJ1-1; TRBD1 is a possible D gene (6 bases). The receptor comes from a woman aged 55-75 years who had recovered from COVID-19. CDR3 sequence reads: CASSGGQLNTEAFF. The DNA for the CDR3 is TGTGCCAGCAGTGGAGGACAGTTGAACACTGAAGCTTTCTTT.